A selection of T cell receptor beta chains follows, all from one sample in a study of cytomegalovirus exposure and HLA in healthy donors. Repertoires were generated with immunoSEQ multiplex PCR, while TCRdb's copy carries only in-frame clones and drops some. The table includes 150,000 or so clones, 78% detected once. The material sequenced was PBMCs. The receptor source for this set is a female donor in good health and CMV-seronegative. Each CDR3 is given with its conserved first and last residue. D genes are given only for firm matches. Size tells how often a clone was seen (once, few, many) or the class of an expanded clone, and some rows leave it out.

clone_size: NA; j_call: TRBJ2-5; v_call: TRBV5-4; d_call: NA; cdr3_nt: TGTGCCAGCAGCTTGGTTAGCGAAGAGACCCAGTACTTC; cdr3_aa: CASSLVSEETQYF
clone_size: once; j_call: TRBJ2-5; v_call: TRBV28; d_call: NA; cdr3_nt: TGTGCCAGCAGTGCCCACGGAGAAGAGACCCAGTACTTC; cdr3_aa: CASSAHGEETQYF
clone_size: NA; j_call: TRBJ1-5; v_call: TRBV5-1; d_call: TRBD1; cdr3_nt: TGCGCCAGCAGCTTGGCGGGGGACAGGCCCCAGCATTTT; cdr3_aa: CASSLAGDRPQHF
clone_size: NA; j_call: TRBJ2-3; v_call: TRBV7-6; d_call: NA; cdr3_nt: TGTGCCAGCAGCCTACCCGGAGGCACAGATACGCAGTATTTT; cdr3_aa: CASSLPGGTDTQYF
clone_size: NA; j_call: TRBJ2-1; v_call: TRBV7-3; d_call: TRBD1; cdr3_nt: TGTGCCAGCAGCTTCAGACAGGGGCAGGGTGAGCAGTTCTTC; cdr3_aa: CASSFRQGQGEQFF
clone_size: NA; j_call: TRBJ1-2; v_call: TRBV14; d_call: TRBD1; cdr3_nt: TGTGCCAGCAGGCCAGGGGGTAATTGGCCTGGCTACACCTTC; cdr3_aa: CASRPGGNWPGYTF
clone_size: once; j_call: TRBJ2-7; v_call: TRBV27; d_call: NA; cdr3_nt: TGTGCCAGCAGTTTTGGGCCCCACTACGAGCAGTACTTC; cdr3_aa: CASSFGPHYEQYF
clone_size: NA; j_call: TRBJ2-3; v_call: TRBV28; d_call: NA; cdr3_nt: TGTGCCAGCGGCTTAACAGATACGCAGTATTTT; cdr3_aa: CASGLTDTQYF
clone_size: NA; j_call: TRBJ1-1; v_call: TRBV30; d_call: TRBD1; cdr3_nt: TGTGCCGGGGGGAGAAGGGGGCAAGAAGCTTTCTTT; cdr3_aa: CAGGRRGQEAFF
clone_size: few; j_call: TRBJ2-1; v_call: TRBV11-2; d_call: TRBD2; cdr3_nt: TGTGCCAGCAGCCCCCGGACTAGCGTCAATGAGCAGTTCTTC; cdr3_aa: CASSPRTSVNEQFF
clone_size: few; j_call: TRBJ2-7; v_call: TRBV7-2; d_call: TRBD1; cdr3_nt: TGTGCCAGCAGCTCGAGGGACAGGGGGCGCTACGAGCAGTACTTC; cdr3_aa: CASSSRDRGRYEQYF
clone_size: NA; j_call: TRBJ1-2; v_call: TRBV28; d_call: NA; cdr3_nt: TGTGCCAGCAGTTTTGGACTGAGGAACTATGGCTACACCTTC; cdr3_aa: CASSFGLRNYGYTF
clone_size: NA; j_call: TRBJ2-2; v_call: TRBV7-9; d_call: NA; cdr3_nt: TGTGCCAGCAGCTTAAGGTTCGGGGGCACCGGGGAGCTGTTTTTT; cdr3_aa: CASSLRFGGTGELFF
clone_size: NA; j_call: TRBJ2-1; v_call: TRBV25-1; d_call: TRBD2; cdr3_nt: TGTGCCAGCAGTGAGTCTAGCGGGGTGGCCTCTAATGAGCAGTTCTTC; cdr3_aa: CASSESSGVASNEQFF
clone_size: NA; j_call: TRBJ2-5; v_call: TRBV30; d_call: NA; cdr3_nt: TGTGCCTGGAGTACGATCCGGGAGACCCAGTACTTC; cdr3_aa: CAWSTIRETQYF
clone_size: NA; j_call: TRBJ1-5; v_call: TRBV14; d_call: TRBD1; cdr3_nt: TGTGCCAGCAGCCGATTTACAGGGGAGCCCCAGCATTTT; cdr3_aa: CASSRFTGEPQHF
clone_size: NA; j_call: TRBJ2-7; v_call: TRBV28; d_call: TRBD1; cdr3_nt: TGTGCCAGCAGGACGACAGGGAACTACGAGCAGTACTTC; cdr3_aa: CASRTTGNYEQYF
clone_size: NA; j_call: TRBJ2-6; v_call: TRBV5-8; d_call: NA; cdr3_nt: TGTGCCAGCAGGCCCCGGGGCTCTGGGGCCAACGTCCTGACTTTC; cdr3_aa: CASRPRGSGANVLTF
clone_size: NA; j_call: TRBJ2-3; v_call: TRBV19; d_call: TRBD2; cdr3_nt: TGTGCCAGTAGTATGGGGCTAGCGGGAAGCACAGATACGCAGTATTTT; cdr3_aa: CASSMGLAGSTDTQYF
clone_size: NA; j_call: TRBJ2-7; v_call: TRBV5-1; d_call: NA; cdr3_nt: TGCGCCAGCAGCTTGGGGGGGAGGTCCTCCTACGAGCAGTACTTC; cdr3_aa: CASSLGGRSSYEQYF
clone_size: NA; j_call: TRBJ1-5; v_call: TRBV7-8; d_call: NA; cdr3_nt: TGTGCCAGCAGCTTAGCGAGGGTGGGGGGGCAGCCCCAGCATTTT; cdr3_aa: CASSLARVGGQPQHF
clone_size: once; j_call: TRBJ2-7; v_call: TRBV18; d_call: TRBD1; cdr3_nt: TGTGCCAGCTCCCCCCGGGACAGGGACTACGAGCAGTACTTC; cdr3_aa: CASSPRDRDYEQYF
clone_size: few; j_call: TRBJ1-1; v_call: TRBV7-9; d_call: NA; cdr3_nt: TGTGCCAGCAGCTTACCGGGAGGGGACACTGAAGCTTTCTTT; cdr3_aa: CASSLPGGDTEAFF
clone_size: NA; j_call: TRBJ1-1; v_call: TRBV7-9; d_call: NA; cdr3_nt: TGTGCCAGCAGCTTGATCCATTTTACAGGACCGAACACTGAAGCTTTCTTT; cdr3_aa: CASSLIHFTGPNTEAFF
clone_size: NA; j_call: TRBJ2-3; v_call: TRBV5-6; d_call: TRBD2; cdr3_nt: TGTGCCAGCAGCCGAGGGAGGGCCGGAGATACGCAGTATTTT; cdr3_aa: CASSRGRAGDTQYF
clone_size: NA; j_call: TRBJ2-1; v_call: TRBV4-2; d_call: NA; cdr3_nt: TGTGCCAGCAGCCAAGCCCTCGTCACGGGGGATGAGCAGTTCTTC; cdr3_aa: CASSQALVTGDEQFF
clone_size: many; j_call: TRBJ1-5; v_call: TRBV2; d_call: TRBD1; cdr3_nt: TGTGCCAGCAGTCATGGACAGGGCGGCCATCAGCCCCAGCATTTT; cdr3_aa: CASSHGQGGHQPQHF
clone_size: NA; j_call: TRBJ2-7; v_call: TRBV30; d_call: NA; cdr3_nt: TGTGCCTGGGCGCCGGGGAGCGACGAGCAGTACTTC; cdr3_aa: CAWAPGSDEQYF
clone_size: NA; j_call: TRBJ1-5; v_call: TRBV15; d_call: NA; cdr3_nt: TGTGCCACCAGCAGAGGACAGATAAGCAATCAGCCCCAGCATTTT; cdr3_aa: CATSRGQISNQPQHF
clone_size: NA; j_call: TRBJ2-3; v_call: TRBV4-3; d_call: NA; cdr3_nt: TGCGCCAGCAGCCGATTAGCGTACCCTAGCACAGATACGCAGTATTTT; cdr3_aa: CASSRLAYPSTDTQYF
clone_size: NA; j_call: TRBJ1-2; v_call: TRBV6-5; d_call: NA; cdr3_nt: TGTGCCAGCAGGCTTATTCAGGGGGGCTACACCTTC; cdr3_aa: CASRLIQGGYTF
clone_size: once; j_call: TRBJ2-1; v_call: TRBV6-5; d_call: NA; cdr3_nt: TGTGCCAGCAGTTACCGGACCAGGGGCAATGAGCAGTTCTTC; cdr3_aa: CASSYRTRGNEQFF
clone_size: once; j_call: TRBJ2-7; v_call: TRBV5-3; d_call: TRBD1; cdr3_nt: TGTGCCAGAAGCTCGGGACAGGGGGCTGACGAGCAGTACTTC; cdr3_aa: CARSSGQGADEQYF
clone_size: once; j_call: TRBJ1-1; v_call: TRBV15; d_call: NA; cdr3_nt: TGTGCCACCGCCGTGGGCAGCCGATTCCATATTAACACTGAAGCTTTCTTT; cdr3_aa: CATAVGSRFHINTEAFF
clone_size: NA; j_call: TRBJ1-2; v_call: TRBV10-3; d_call: NA; cdr3_nt: TGTGCCATCAGTGAGCCTAAAGGGGGGGGCCTTCGCGGCTACACCTTC; cdr3_aa: CAISEPKGGGLRGYTF
clone_size: few; j_call: TRBJ1-2; v_call: TRBV5-4; d_call: TRBD1; cdr3_nt: TGTGCCAGCAGCTCTCCGGGACAGGGCGGTTATGGCTACACCTTC; cdr3_aa: CASSSPGQGGYGYTF
clone_size: NA; j_call: TRBJ2-3; v_call: TRBV11-3; d_call: NA; cdr3_nt: TGTGCCAGCAGCTTACTGGCTTCCACAGATACGCAGTATTTT; cdr3_aa: CASSLLASTDTQYF
clone_size: NA; j_call: TRBJ1-2; v_call: TRBV19; d_call: TRBD1; cdr3_nt: TGTGCCAGTACCCCCCGGGACAGGGTTTATGGCTACACCTTC; cdr3_aa: CASTPRDRVYGYTF
clone_size: NA; j_call: TRBJ1-3; v_call: TRBV18; d_call: NA; cdr3_nt: TGTGCCAGCTCTCGTGACAGGAGCTCTGGAAACACCATATATTTT; cdr3_aa: CASSRDRSSGNTIYF
clone_size: NA; j_call: TRBJ1-5; v_call: TRBV29-1; d_call: NA; cdr3_nt: TGCAGCGTTGAAGAGGGCTCCAATCAGCCCCAGCATTTT; cdr3_aa: CSVEEGSNQPQHF
clone_size: few; j_call: TRBJ1-4; v_call: TRBV11-2; d_call: NA; cdr3_nt: TGTGCCAGCAGCTTACAGGGGAACAATGAAAAACTGTTTTTT; cdr3_aa: CASSLQGNNEKLFF
clone_size: NA; j_call: TRBJ2-1; v_call: TRBV7-8; d_call: NA; cdr3_nt: TGTGCCAGCAGCTTAGTAGGAGCGGCGTACAATGAGCAGTTCTTC; cdr3_aa: CASSLVGAAYNEQFF
clone_size: once; j_call: TRBJ1-2; v_call: TRBV9; d_call: NA; cdr3_nt: TGTGCCAGCAGCGTAAATACGGGACACGCCTATGGCTACACCTTC; cdr3_aa: CASSVNTGHAYGYTF
clone_size: once; j_call: TRBJ2-7; v_call: TRBV9; d_call: NA; cdr3_nt: TGTGCCAGCAGCCGAGACAGGTCCTACGAGCAGTACTTC; cdr3_aa: CASSRDRSYEQYF
clone_size: medium-sized; j_call: TRBJ2-1; v_call: TRBV7-9; d_call: NA; cdr3_nt: TGTGCCAGCATTCCGGGTCGGCTTGGCGGGATAAGGGAGCAGTTCTTC; cdr3_aa: CASIPGRLGGIREQFF
clone_size: NA; j_call: TRBJ2-1; v_call: TRBV4-1; d_call: TRBD2; cdr3_nt: TGCGCCAGCAGCCACCTAGCGGGGTCCTACAATGAGCAGTTCTTC; cdr3_aa: CASSHLAGSYNEQFF